Below, 16 T cell receptor beta chains from the same sample are listed, as sequenced in a study of tissue T cells after allogeneic stem cell transplantation (dated by TCRdb to the early 2020s). Interpreted using the paper, the time point label stands for: human tissue collected at research (rapid) autopsy. The method was the immunoSEQ multiplex PCR assay. TCRdb provides this immuneACCESS table in a form limited to in-frame rearrangements. Some clones are lacking; in checked studies, under half of them reflect an unresolved V gene, and why the rest are absent is not known. In this sample the table shows roughly 6,100 clones, about two thirds of which occur a single time. Approximately 7% of the sample belongs to the ten largest clones. This sample comprised tissue from the rectum, obtained at autopsy. These TCRs come from a woman aged 18-55 years with breast cancer.

The chain uses TRBV7-8 and TRBJ1-4, with a weak D call TRBD1 (6 bases). The CDR3 runs to 15 residues. Trimming took 0 bases from V and 8 from J, leaving 13 bases between them. In germline, CDR1 is SGHVS, CDR2 FQNEAQ. The CDR3 region has the DNA TGTGCCAGCAGCTTAGCCGCGACAGGCCGGGAAAAACTGTTTTTT. Its protein is CASSLAATGREKLFF.

The chain joins TRBV27 to TRBJ1-4, with D perhaps matching TRBD1 (5 bases). The CDR3 has 15 amino acids. V was clipped by 1 base and J by 10 bases, with 16 bases between them. Looked up from germline, CDR1 is MNHEY and CDR2 is SMNVEV (reference sequence). The CDR3 DNA reads TGTGCCAGCAGTTTATACCCCCGCAGGGATGGAAAACTGTTTTTT. It specifies CASSLYPRRDGKLFF.

This rearrangement joins TRBV2 to TRBJ1-2; a weak D match, TRBD1 (5 bases). The CDR3 extends over 14 amino acids. Germline V gene data show CDR1 as SNHLY and CDR2 as FYNNEI. Trimming removed 1 base from V and 2 bases from J, with 8 bases in between. This CDR3 reads CASSEEAGNYGYTF. CDR3 nucleotide sequence: TGTGCCAGCAGTGAAGAGGCAGGGAACTATGGCTACACCTTC.

This rearrangement joins TRBV7-9 to TRBJ2-7; D ambiguous. Trimming shortened V by 4 bases and J by 8 bases, and 30 bases separated the two germline ends. This CDR3 is 18 amino acids long. Germline V gene data show CDR1 as SEHNR and CDR2 as FQNEAQ (reference sequence). The CDR3 spells CASSSDPRGLGWVEQQYF. The CDR3 DNA reads as TGTGCCAGCAGCTCTGACCCCCGTGGCCTTGGTTGGGTCGAGCAGCAGTACTTC.

The chain couples TRBV7-9 to TRBJ2-5, with D possibly TRBD1 on 6 matching bases. Trimming shortened V by 0 bases and J by 4 bases, and 6 bases separated the two germline ends. The length of the CDR3 is 13 residues. Germline V gene sequence: CDR1 SEHNR, CDR2 FQNEAQ (reference sequence). The CDR3 nucleotides are TGTGCCAGCAGCTTAGCAGGGGGAGAGACCCAGTACTTC. Translating gives CASSLAGGETQYF.

The V and J genes are TRBV18 and TRBJ2-2; D gene uncertain. Trimming took off 6 bases at V and 6 bases at J, with 11 bases between the two ends. The CDR3 totals 13 residues. Germline CDR1 KGHSH, CDR2 LQKENI. The CDR3 here is CASSRDPAGELFF. The CDR3, as DNA: TGTGCCAGCTCCCGAGATCCCGCCGGGGAGCTGTTTTTT. Full variable domain (outside the CDR3, taken from reference TRBV18 and TRBJ2-2): NAGVMQNPRHLVRRRGQEARLRCSPMKGHSHVYWYRQLPEEGLKFMVYLQKENIIDESGMPKERFSAEFPKEGPSILRIQQVVRGDSAAYFCASSRDPAGELFFGEGSRLTVL.

This CDR3 reads CASSSIRGRANLRAEAFF. The CDR3 DNA is TGTGCCAGCAGTTCGATAAGGGGCCGAGCGAATCTTCGCGCTGAAGCTTTCTTT. This chain joins TRBV28 and TRBJ1-1, with D possibly TRBD1 on 5 matching bases. The CDR3 is 18 residues long. Deletions cut 4 bases from V and 6 bases from J, with 27 bases between. Germline-derived CDR1 and CDR2 are MDHEN and SYDVKM.

V and J are TRBV20-1 and TRBJ2-7, with TRBD1 as a possible D gene (6 bases). Germline CDR1 DFQATT, CDR2 SNEGSKA (reference sequence). This CDR3 comprises 11 residues. The CDR3 sequence is CRARGSYEQYF. The CDR3 coding sequence is TGCAGAGCCAGGGGATCCTACGAGCAGTACTTC.

The chain carries TRBV5-1 and TRBJ1-1; D ambiguous. Germline V CDR1 and CDR2: SGHRS, YFSETQ. V was cut by 4 bases and J by 1 base, with 11 bases left in between. The CDR3 extends over 14 amino acids. The chain's CDR3 is CASSPPRQNTEAFF. The CDR3 DNA reads as TGCGCCAGCAGCCCCCCGCGGCAGAACACTGAAGCTTTCTTT.

This clone has a handful of counts. The V and J genes are TRBV10-3 and TRBJ1-3; 7 positions agree with TRBD1. Germline values: CDR1 ENHRY, CDR2 SYGVKD. CDR3 length: 15 amino acids. Trimming at V came to 5 bases and at J to 0 bases, leaving 4 bases not matched to a gene. In DNA form, the CDR3 reads TGTGCCATCAGTCGACAGGGCAACTCTGGAAACACCATATATTTT. Translating it yields CAISRQGNSGNTIYF.

This clone is large (0.1 to 1%) within its sample. This chain uses TRBV7-6 with TRBJ2-5, with D possibly TRBD2 on 6 matching bases. CDR1 SGHVS and CDR2 FNYEAQ come from the germline V gene. This CDR3 region has 15 residues. V lost 3 bases and J 1 base, leaving 12 bases between the germline ends. CDR3 protein: CASSFSGDFQETQYF. CDR3 nucleotides: TGTGCCAGCAGCTTTTCGGGGGACTTCCAAGAGACCCAGTACTTC.

CDR3 DNA: TGTGCCAGCTCACCCCCCGTAAGGGGAAACTATGGCTACACCTTC. The encoded protein is CASSPPVRGNYGYTF. This chain connects TRBV18 to TRBJ1-2, with D maybe TRBD1 (5 bases). The CDR3 has 15 residues. V was shortened by 3 bases and J by 2 bases, with 13 bases between the two germline ends. Germline CDR1 reads KGHSH; CDR2 reads LQKENI.

This clone appeared a few times. The chain is built from TRBV4-3 and TRBJ1-2, with a tentative D call TRBD1 (5 bases). Germline V gene data show CDR1 as LGHNA and CDR2 as YSLEER. This CDR3 is 13 amino acids long. V shed 4 bases and J shed 4 bases, with 10 bases lying between them. The CDR3 bases are TGCGCCAGCAGCCCGGGGAGGGGCTATGGCTACACCTTC. It is translated as CASSPGRGYGYTF.

The chain carries TRBV7-2 and TRBJ1-2; D ambiguous. V lost 2 bases, J lost 0 bases, and 13 bases lay in between. The CDR3 length is 16 residues. Germline lookup yields CDR1 SGHTA and CDR2 FQGNSA. CDR3: CASSLSRQTSNYGYTF. CDR3 in DNA: TGTGCCAGCAGCTTATCTCGGCAGACTTCTAACTATGGCTACACCTTC.

This clone was detected only once. The gene calls are TRBV28 and TRBJ1-4; tentatively, D is TRBD1 (5 bases). V gave up 5 bases and J gave up 0 bases, with 7 bases separating them. The CDR3 contains 14 residues. Germline-derived CDR1 and CDR2 are MDHEN and SYDVKM. CDR3 protein: CASSATATNEKLFF. In DNA, the CDR3 is TGTGCCAGCAGTGCGACAGCAACTAATGAAAAACTGTTTTTT.

The chain employs TRBV24-1 and TRBJ2-7; perhaps TRBD1 as D (6 bases). CDR1 is KGHDR and CDR2 is SFDVKD in the germline V gene. The CDR3 has 14 residues. The V gene lost 4 bases and the J gene lost 2 bases, with 11 bases spanning the gap. The CDR3: CATSEGTLTYEQYF. The CDR3 DNA reads TGTGCCACCAGTGAGGGGACACTCACCTACGAGCAGTACTTC.